A single sample is the source of the 32 T cell receptor beta chains below, sequenced in a study of cytomegalovirus exposure and HLA in healthy donors. The primer mix had 60 Vbeta and 13 Jbeta primers. Clones were read by immunoSEQ multiplex PCR, and TCRdb kept only the in-frame ones, dropping some. The repertoire includes approximately 200,000 clones, under 80% of them detected once, and about 4.4% sits in the top ten. Sequencing was carried out using PBMCs. These receptors all come from a man under 40 in good health and CMV-seropositive.

The chain links TRBV13 to TRBJ2-5; 9 bases are a match to TRBD2. After removal of 2 bases from V and 2 bases from J, the junction contained 6 bases not matched to a gene. Per germline, CDR1 PRHDT and CDR2 FYEKMQ (reference sequence). CDR3 length: 16 amino acids. CDR3 bases: TGTGCCAGCAGCTTATTGGCGGGGGGGAGACAAGAGACCCAGTACTTC. Translated: CASSLLAGGRQETQYF. The full variable domain, rest sourced from reference TRBV13 and TRBJ2-5, is AAGVIQSPRHLIKEKRETATLKCYPIPRHDTVYWYQQGPGQDPQFLISFYEKMQSDKGSIPDRFSAQQFSDYHSELNMSSLELGDSALYFCASSLLAGGRQETQYFGPGTRLLVL.

The count of this clone is one. The rearrangement uses TRBV5-6 and TRBJ1-4; D is unresolved. Per germline, CDR1 SGHDT and CDR2 YYEEEE. Trimming stripped 2 bases from V and 5 bases from J, with 10 bases between. This CDR3 is 14 amino acids long. Here the CDR3 DNA reads TGTGCCAGCAGCTTCCGGACGGGGAATGAAAAACTGTTTTTT. Amino acid sequence: CASSFRTGNEKLFF.

The V gene is TRBV6-1, the J gene TRBJ2-3, with D perhaps TRBD2 (6 bases). This CDR3 has 14 residues. Germline CDR1 is MNHNS and CDR2 is SASEGT. Deletions cut 6 bases from V and 4 bases from J, with 14 bases between. The CDR3 loop reads CASRRGPAADTQYF. The CDR3 DNA is TGTGCCAGCAGGCGGGGACCAGCCGCAGATACGCAGTATTTT.

The chain is built from TRBV9 and TRBJ2-2; a weak D match, TRBD1 (5 bases). Trimming took 4 bases from V and 8 from J, leaving 9 bases between them. This CDR3 region has 12 residues. Germline CDR1 reads SGDLS; CDR2 reads YYNGEE. CDR3: CASSPRQGELFF. In DNA form, the CDR3 reads TGTGCCAGCAGCCCGAGACAGGGGGAGCTGTTTTTT.

The rearrangement joins TRBV7-2 to TRBJ2-2; tentative D call: TRBD1 (6 bases). V gave up 5 bases and J gave up 2 bases, with 12 bases separating them. CDR3 length equals 15 residues. Germline CDR1 reads SGHTA; CDR2 reads FQGNSA. The DNA of the CDR3 is TGTGCCAGCAGCCCGGGACACATTAACACCGGGGAGCTGTTTTTT. It encodes CASSPGHINTGELFF.

This clone was seen a handful of times. The chain carries TRBV7-9 and TRBJ1-1, with TRBD1 matching over 7 bases. The CDR3 contains 15 residues. V shed 3 bases, J shed 11 bases, and the junction held 15 bases outside the gene matches. Germline-derived CDR1 and CDR2 are SEHNR and FQNEAQ (reference sequence). CDR3 protein: CASSFGSPGGQGAFF. The DNA for the CDR3 is TGTGCCAGCAGCTTCGGGTCCCCAGGGGGACAAGGGGCTTTCTTT. Combining the CDR3 with reference TRBV7-9 and TRBJ1-1 gives the whole variable domain DTGVSQNPRHKITKRGQNVTFRCDPISEHNRLYWYRQTLGQGPEFLTYFQNEAQLEKSRLLSDRFSAERPKGSFSTLEIQRTEQGDSAMYLCASSFGSPGGQGAFFGQGTRLTVV.

This sequence joins TRBV7-3 and TRBJ2-1, with TRBD2 identical over 9 bases. With 9 bases clipped from V and 4 bases from J, the junction kept 4 bases outside the gene matches. The CDR3 runs 13 residues. From germline, CDR1 is SGHTA and CDR2 FQGTGA. Here the CDR3 reads CASTSGHYNEQFF. The CDR3 nucleotides are TGTGCCAGTACTAGCGGGCATTACAATGAGCAGTTCTTC.

V usage is TRBV5-4 and J usage is TRBJ2-7, with 11 bases lining up with TRBD2. The CDR3 contains 15 residues. The germline V gene has CDR1 SGHNT and CDR2 YYREEE (reference sequence). V trimming: 1 base; J trimming: 3 bases; junction bases outside the gene matches: 3. CDR3 protein: CASSLSLAGGYEQYF. The CDR3 nucleotides read TGTGCCAGCAGCTTGAGTCTAGCGGGAGGCTACGAGCAGTACTTC.

The chain links TRBV18 to TRBJ2-7; D unresolved. From germline, CDR1 is KGHSH and CDR2 LQKENI. The CDR3 contains 13 residues. Trimming took 5 bases from V and 1 from J, leaving 9 bases between them. The chain's CDR3 is CASSGGISYEQYF. DNA of the CDR3: TGTGCCAGCTCAGGCGGTATATCCTACGAGCAGTACTTC.

V gene TRBV5-5 combines with J gene TRBJ1-1; D remains ambiguous. The CDR3 runs to 15 residues. V lost 4 bases and J lost 4, with 17 bases in between. Germline CDR1 is SGHKS and CDR2 is YYEKEE (reference sequence). The CDR3: CASSLLTGSGTEAFF. The CDR3 region has the DNA TGTGCCAGCAGCCTCCTGACGGGGAGCGGCACTGAAGCTTTCTTT.

This chain uses TRBV28 with TRBJ2-7, with D possibly being TRBD1 (6 bases). From germline, CDR1 is MDHEN and CDR2 SYDVKM. This CDR3 has 16 residues. V dropped 5 bases and J dropped 0 bases, with 17 bases sitting between them. CDR3 bases: TGTGCCAGCAGTGCCTCCAGGGGCCTTAGCTCCTACGAGCAGTACTTC. Amino acids: CASSASRGLSSYEQYF.

The V gene is TRBV6-1, the J gene TRBJ1-6; 7 bases agree with TRBD1. Germline V CDR1 and CDR2: MNHNS, SASEGT. V lost 2 bases to trimming and J lost 9 bases; unmatched junction nucleotides: 7. This CDR3 comprises 15 residues. CDR3: CASSEYRQGISPLHF. The CDR3 DNA sequence: TGTGCCAGCAGTGAATATAGACAGGGTATTTCACCCCTCCACTTT.

The chain recombines TRBV30 with TRBJ1-6, with TRBD1 matching over 9 bases. CDR3 length: 13 residues. Germline V CDR1 and CDR2: GTSNPN, SVGIG (reference sequence). V was clipped by 8 bases and J by 10 bases; unmatched bases: 9. The CDR3 nucleotides read TGTGCCCAAAACAGGGGGCTTTGGTCACCCCTCCACTTT. Translated: CAQNRGLWSPLHF.

The chain recombines TRBV2 with TRBJ1-5, with D perhaps matching TRBD1 (5 bases). Looked up from germline, CDR1 is SNHLY and CDR2 is FYNNEI. Trimming cost V 3 bases and J 4 bases, with 10 bases left between them. This CDR3 contains 14 residues. CDR3 DNA sequence: TGTGCCAGCAGTGACAGGGCGGGAAATCAGCCCCAGCATTTT. This gives the protein CASSDRAGNQPQHF.

The rearrangement links TRBV5-1 to TRBJ2-3, with TRBD2 matching 7 bases. Germline V lookup: CDR1 SGHRS, CDR2 YFSETQ. Trimming at V came to 0 bases and at J to 4 bases, leaving 2 bases not matched to a gene. CDR3 length: 14 amino acids. CDR3 in DNA: TGCGCCAGCAGCTTGGCCGGGGGGTCAGATACGCAGTATTTT. Its protein is CASSLAGGSDTQYF.

V is TRBV27 and J is TRBJ2-7; 9 nucleotides align to TRBD1. The trim removed 7 bases at V and 3 bases at J, leaving 10 bases unmatched. The CDR3 is 15 amino acids. The germline CDR1 and CDR2 sequences are MNHEY and SMNVEV (reference sequence). The CDR3 sequence: CASIQQGAGSYEQYF. The CDR3, as DNA: TGTGCCAGCATCCAACAGGGGGCAGGTAGCTACGAGCAGTACTTC.

This clone has just one count. The chain couples TRBV19 to TRBJ2-5; D is perhaps TRBD2 (5 bases). Per the germline V gene, CDR1 is LNHDA and CDR2 is SQIVND (reference sequence). Trimming removed 8 bases from V and 2 bases from J, with 18 bases in between. The CDR3 spans 15 residues. The CDR3 region is CASALERSPQETQYF. CDR3 coding DNA: TGTGCCAGTGCCCTCGAGCGGAGCCCTCAAGAGACCCAGTACTTC.

Only a few counts were recorded for this clone. This chain connects TRBV30 to TRBJ2-7; 8 nucleotides align to TRBD1. The CDR3 length is 15 residues. V gave up 2 bases and J gave up 1 base; unmatched junction bases: 7. Germline values: CDR1 GTSNPN, CDR2 SVGIG (reference sequence). CDR3 in DNA: TGTGCCTGGAGTCCGACAGGGGCGCCGTCCTACGAGCAGTACTTC. Encoded protein: CAWSPTGAPSYEQYF.

The gene calls are TRBV7-3 and TRBJ1-2, with D perhaps TRBD1 (6 bases). The germline V and J ends were trimmed by 5 bases and 4 bases, with 11 bases remaining between them. There are 13 residues in the CDR3. Germline assignment: CDR1 SGHTA and CDR2 FQGTGA. The CDR3 protein is CASSPGERYGYTF. CDR3 nucleotide sequence: TGTGCCAGCAGCCCAGGGGAGCGCTATGGCTACACCTTC.

The rearrangement links TRBV6-5 to TRBJ1-6; 8 nucleotides match TRBD1. Germline-derived CDR1 and CDR2 are MNHEY and SVGAGI. J was trimmed by 5 bases and V by 6 bases; bases with no gene match: 3. The CDR3 loop spans 14 amino acids. The chain's CDR3 is CASRQGQDNSPLHF. DNA for the CDR3: TGTGCCAGCAGACAGGGACAGGATAATTCACCCCTCCACTTT.

The chain couples TRBV18 to TRBJ2-3; tentative D call: TRBD1 (5 bases). V was trimmed by 1 base and J by 6 bases, leaving 11 bases between them. Germline values: CDR1 KGHSH, CDR2 LQKENI. The CDR3 totals 14 residues. CDR3 nucleotides: TGTGCCAGCTCACCACGTAGCAGGGCCGATACGCAGTATTTT. Encoded protein: CASSPRSRADTQYF.

This clone was counted a single time. The chain couples TRBV13 to TRBJ1-2, with 8 positions matching TRBD1. The CDR3 is 15 residues long. Germline assignment: CDR1 PRHDT and CDR2 FYEKMQ (reference sequence). V dropped 5 bases and J dropped 5; count of bases not matched to a gene: 10. CDR3 protein: CASSAQGARKYGYTF. In DNA form, the CDR3 reads TGTGCCAGCAGCGCCCAGGGGGCGCGAAAATATGGCTACACCTTC.

The J gene is TRBJ1-2, the V gene TRBV28; D not certain. V was trimmed by 10 bases and J by 3 bases, leaving 9 bases between them. CDR1 and CDR2 from the germline V gene are MDHEN and SYDVKM. There are 11 residues in the CDR3. CDR3: CATRADYGYTF. Written as DNA, the CDR3 is TGTGCCACCCGAGCGGACTATGGCTACACCTTC.

The chain joins TRBV2 to TRBJ2-7; possibly TRBD1 for D (5 bases). From germline, CDR1 is SNHLY and CDR2 FYNNEI. The CDR3 has 15 residues. V was shortened by 1 base and J by 0 bases, with 10 bases between the two germline ends. CDR3 in DNA: TGTGCCAGCAGTGAAGTCAGGGCAAGCTCCTACGAGCAGTACTTC. This encodes CASSEVRASSYEQYF.

V is TRBV6-5 and J is TRBJ1-2; D possibly corresponds to TRBD1 (5 bases). The ends were cut back, 10 bases at V and 5 bases at J, with 11 bases in the middle. The CDR3 is 11 amino acids. Germline-derived CDR1 and CDR2 are MNHEY and SVGAGI. The CDR3 is CATSTEYGYTF. The CDR3 DNA is TGTGCCACTTCGACAGAGTATGGCTACACCTTC.

The gene calls are TRBV27 and TRBJ1-4; D is undetermined. CDR3 length: 17 residues. The V gene lost 2 bases and the J gene lost 0 bases, with 13 bases spanning the gap. CDR1 MNHEY and CDR2 SMNVEV come from the germline V gene (reference sequence). The CDR3 region has the DNA TGTGCCAGCAGTTTAGGTACACCGACTGCAACTAATGAAAAACTGTTTTTT. This codes for CASSLGTPTATNEKLFF.

This clone was observed a handful of times. The chain employs TRBV15 and TRBJ2-7; 9 bases map to TRBD1. The CDR3 is 15 amino acids. Looked up from germline, CDR1 is LNHNV and CDR2 is YYDKDF (reference sequence). V dropped 3 bases and J dropped 7; count of bases not matched to a gene: 10. As DNA, the CDR3 is TGTGCCACCAGCAGGGATCGCGACAGGGGGAGGGAGCAGTACTTC. It specifies CATSRDRDRGREQYF.

This clone appeared a single time. The rearrangement links TRBV6-5 to TRBJ1-2; TRBD1 matches at 7 bases. The CDR3 sequence is 16 residues long. V gave up 4 bases and J gave up 8 bases; unmatched junction bases: 16. Germline V gives CDR1 MNHEY, CDR2 SVGAGI. CDR3 nucleotide sequence: TGTGCCAGCAGTTCTACGACAGGGAGGAGTTCAGGAGGCTACACCTTC. Protein product: CASSSTTGRSSGGYTF.

With regard to this clone: Within the sample, other DNA sequences also encode this same CDR3. The V gene is TRBV2, the J gene TRBJ2-7, with TRBD2 identical over 7 bases. The CDR3 spans 14 residues. Germline CDR1 is SNHLY and CDR2 is FYNNEI. The trim removed 2 bases at V and 7 bases at J, leaving 8 bases unmatched. CDR3 sequence reads: CASSESGGVREQYF. The DNA of the CDR3 is TGTGCCAGCAGTGAATCTGGGGGGGTTCGAGAGCAGTACTTC.

The gene calls are TRBV7-2 and TRBJ2-2; D is uncertain. The CDR3 sequence is 16 residues long. Germline lookup yields CDR1 SGHTA and CDR2 FQGNSA. V was clipped by 5 bases and J by 7 bases, with 20 bases between them. The CDR3 here is CASSPKRRLEDGELFF. The DNA of the CDR3 is TGTGCCAGCAGCCCAAAGCGACGTCTAGAGGACGGGGAGCTGTTTTTT.

V usage is TRBV4-2 and J usage is TRBJ2-2, with 7 bases aligning to TRBD2. Germline V gives CDR1 LGHNA, CDR2 YNFKEQ. The CDR3 consists of 18 residues. V lost 1 base, J lost 6 bases, and 14 bases stayed unmatched. CDR3 nucleotide sequence: TGTGCCAGCAGCCAAGCGGGGGAGGGGACGCCTAGGGCCGGGGAGCTGTTTTTT. It yields the protein CASSQAGEGTPRAGELFF.

A word on this clone: Other DNA sequences in this sample translate to the same CDR3. The genes are TRBV11-2 and TRBJ2-5, with TRBD2 as a possible D gene (5 bases). Germline V gene sequence: CDR1 SGHAT, CDR2 FQNNGV. There are 14 residues in the CDR3. The V end lost 1 base, the J end lost 1 base, and 7 bases lay between the germline ends. The CDR3 bases are TGTGCCAGCAGCTTAGGGGCGGGCCAAGAGACCCAGTACTTC. Protein product: CASSLGAGQETQYF.